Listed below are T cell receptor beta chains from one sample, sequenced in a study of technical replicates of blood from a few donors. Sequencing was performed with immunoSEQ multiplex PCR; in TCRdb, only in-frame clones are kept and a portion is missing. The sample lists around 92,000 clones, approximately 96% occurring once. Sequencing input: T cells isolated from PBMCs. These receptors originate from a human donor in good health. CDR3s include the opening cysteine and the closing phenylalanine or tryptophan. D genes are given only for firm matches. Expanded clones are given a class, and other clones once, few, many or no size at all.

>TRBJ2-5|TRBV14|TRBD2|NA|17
TGTGCCAGCAGCCAGCTCCTAGCGGGAGGGCCTGGGGAGACCCAGTACTTC
CASSQLLAGGPGETQYF
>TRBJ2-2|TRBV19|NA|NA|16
TGTGCCAGTACGAGCAGGGGTAATTGGAACACCGGGGAGCTGTTTTTT
CASTSRGNWNTGELFF
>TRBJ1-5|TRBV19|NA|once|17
TGTGCCAGTAGTATTTTGGGGGGGGTTTGGCGGGATCAGCCCCAGCATTTT
CASSILGGVWRDQPQHF
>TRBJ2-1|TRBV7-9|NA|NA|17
TGTGCCAGCAGCGAAACTAGCTTCGGAAGCTCCTACAATGAGCAGTTCTTC
CASSETSFGSSYNEQFF
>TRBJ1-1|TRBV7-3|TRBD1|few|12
TGTGCCAGCAGCTCCGGGACAGCCTACCCTTTCTTT
CASSSGTAYPFF
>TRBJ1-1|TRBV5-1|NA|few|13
TGCGCCAGCAGCTTTAGGGGAGGAAGTGAAGCTTTCTTT
CASSFRGGSEAFF
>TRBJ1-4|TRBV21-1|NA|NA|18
TGTGCCAGCAGGCGATCAAAGGGTCCAGGGGGCGGGCGTGAAAAACTGTTTTTT
CASRRSKGPGGGREKLFF
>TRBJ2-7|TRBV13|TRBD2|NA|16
TGTGCCAGCAGCTTAGTAGGGCGGGGGGCACCCTACGAGCAGTACTTC
CASSLVGRGAPYEQYF
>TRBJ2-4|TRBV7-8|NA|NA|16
TGTGCCAGCAGCTTAGGACAGCTGCTAGCCAAAAACATTCAGTACTTC
CASSLGQLLAKNIQYF
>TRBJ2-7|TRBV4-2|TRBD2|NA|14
TGTGCCAGCAGCCAGCGTAGCGGGGCCTACGAGCAGTACTTC
CASSQRSGAYEQYF
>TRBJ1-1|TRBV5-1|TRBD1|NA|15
TGCGCCAGCTACTCGGGACAGGGGTCTCCAACTGAAGCTTTCTTT
CASYSGQGSPTEAFF
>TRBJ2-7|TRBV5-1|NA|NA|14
TGCGCCAGCAGCTTGGAAGGGGCGCTGAGGGAGCAGTACTTC
CASSLEGALREQYF
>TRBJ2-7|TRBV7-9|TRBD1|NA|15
TGTGCCAGCTCCTTGGGGACAGGGAGGGTCTACGAGCAGTACTTC
CASSLGTGRVYEQYF
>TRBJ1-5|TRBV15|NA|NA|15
TGTGCCACCAGCAGCCGCAGGAATAGCAATCAGCCCCAGCATTTT
CATSSRRNSNQPQHF
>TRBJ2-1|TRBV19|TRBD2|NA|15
TGTGCCAGTTCCCCTTTAGCGGGAGCAACCAATGAGCAGTTCTTC
CASSPLAGATNEQFF
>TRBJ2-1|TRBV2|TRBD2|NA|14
TGTGCCAGCAGGGGGGGGTCCGCGGGGGATGAGCAGTTCTTC
CASRGGSAGDEQFF
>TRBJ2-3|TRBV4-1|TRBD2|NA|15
TGCGCCAGCAGCCGACTAGCGGGGGCCACAGATACGCAGTATTTT
CASSRLAGATDTQYF
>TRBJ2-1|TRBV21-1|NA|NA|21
TGTGCCAGCAGCAAAGCTCGGTTGTGGGCCTCTCTAGCGGGGGACCACAATGAGCAGTTCTTC
CASSKARLWASLAGDHNEQFF
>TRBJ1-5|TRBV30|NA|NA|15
TGTGCCTGGAGTGGGGGCCTGCATAGCAATCAGCCCCAGCATTTT
CAWSGGLHSNQPQHF
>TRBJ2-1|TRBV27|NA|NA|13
TGTGCCAGCATTCAAATCGACGGGAATGAGCAGTTCTTC
CASIQIDGNEQFF
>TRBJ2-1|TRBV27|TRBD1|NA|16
TGTGCCAGCACCCCCCTTTGGGACAGTACCTACAATGAGCAGTTCTTC
CASTPLWDSTYNEQFF
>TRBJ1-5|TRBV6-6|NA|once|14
TGTGCCAGCAGCAGGAATCCCTCCAATCAGCCCCAGCATTTT
CASSRNPSNQPQHF
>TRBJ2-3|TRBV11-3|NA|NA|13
TGTGCCAGCAGCGCCTTCGCCGGGGATACGCAGTATTTT
CASSAFAGDTQYF
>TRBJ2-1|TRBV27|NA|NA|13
TGTGCCAGCAGTTTCGGGAGAGGGAATGAGCAGTTCTTC
CASSFGRGNEQFF
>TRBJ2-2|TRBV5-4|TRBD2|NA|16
TGTGCCAGCAGCCTGGGACTAGCGGGAGTGGGCGGGGAGCTGTTTTTT
CASSLGLAGVGGELFF
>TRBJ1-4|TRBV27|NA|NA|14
TGTGCCAGCAGGTTTGACAGAGAAAATGAAAAACTGTTTTTT
CASRFDRENEKLFF
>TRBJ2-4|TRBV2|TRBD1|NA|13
TGTGCCAGCACGACAGGGGCCAAAAACATTCAGTACTTC
CASTTGAKNIQYF
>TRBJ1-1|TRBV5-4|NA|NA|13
TGTGCCAGCAGCTGGACAGTCAACACTGAAGCTTTCTTT
CASSWTVNTEAFF
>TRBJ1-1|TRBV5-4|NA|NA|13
TGTGCCAGCAGATTGGCCGGGAACACTGAAGCTTTCTTT
CASRLAGNTEAFF
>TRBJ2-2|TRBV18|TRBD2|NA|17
TGTGCCAGCTCACTCGACGGGACTAGCGGGGTCACCGGGGAGCTGTTTTTT
CASSLDGTSGVTGELFF
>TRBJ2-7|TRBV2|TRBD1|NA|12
TGTGCCCGGGACAGTTTTTTCGGGGAGCAGTACTTC
CARDSFFGEQYF
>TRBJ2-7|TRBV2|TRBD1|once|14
TGTGCCAGCAGTGTACAGGGGGTGCCCTACGAGCAGTACTTC
CASSVQGVPYEQYF
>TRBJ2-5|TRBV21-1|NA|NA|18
TGTGCCAGCACTGCCTATATTGACCACAGGGGGCACCAAGAGACCCAGTACTTC
CASTAYIDHRGHQETQYF
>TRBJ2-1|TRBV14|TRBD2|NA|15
TGTGCCAGCAGCCCACGACTAGCGGGGGGCGGTGAGCAGTTCTTC
CASSPRLAGGGEQFF
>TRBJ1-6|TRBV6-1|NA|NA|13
TGTGCCAGCAGCCCCCCCCCAAATTCACCCCTCCACTTT
CASSPPPNSPLHF
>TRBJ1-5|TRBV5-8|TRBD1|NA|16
TGTGCCAGCAGCTTGTTCCAGGGGGGAGGCAATCAGCCCCAGCATTTT
CASSLFQGGGNQPQHF
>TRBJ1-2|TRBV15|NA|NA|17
TGTGCCACCAGCTATTACCCGTCCCACTTGGGAGGCTATGGCTACACCTTC
CATSYYPSHLGGYGYTF
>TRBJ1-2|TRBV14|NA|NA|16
TGTGCCAGCAGCCTCCTCCATTCGGTAGAGAACTATGGCTACACCTTC
CASSLLHSVENYGYTF
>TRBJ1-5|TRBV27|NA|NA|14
TGTGCCAGCAGTCTCGGGGTCCCAAATCAGCCCCAGCATTTT
CASSLGVPNQPQHF
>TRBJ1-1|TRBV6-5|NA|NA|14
TGTGCCAGCAGGGGGACGGGACAGAACACTGAAGCTTTCTTT
CASRGTGQNTEAFF
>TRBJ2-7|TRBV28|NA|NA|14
TGTGCCAGCAGTTTAGGGGACTGGGGCTACGAGCAGTACTTC
CASSLGDWGYEQYF
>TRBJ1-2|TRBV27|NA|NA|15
TGTGCCAGCAGTTTAAGAAGGGCAGGGGATATCGGCTACACCTTC
CASSLRRAGDIGYTF
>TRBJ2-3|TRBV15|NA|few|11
TGTGCCACCGAGATAGGGAGTACGCAGTATTTT
CATEIGSTQYF
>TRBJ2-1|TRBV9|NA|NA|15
TGTGCCAGCAGCGTAGGGGGGCTCGGGTACAATGAGCAGTTCTTC
CASSVGGLGYNEQFF
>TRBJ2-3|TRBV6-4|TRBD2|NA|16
TGTGCCAGCAGCTCGGGAGGGCGGGGTAGCACAGATACGCAGTATTTT
CASSSGGRGSTDTQYF
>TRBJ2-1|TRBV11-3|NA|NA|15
TGTGCCAGCAGCACCAGAGCGAGCAAATACAATGAGCAGTTCTTC
CASSTRASKYNEQFF
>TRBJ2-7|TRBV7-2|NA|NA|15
TGTGCCAGCAGCTCCCCAGGGGATTCGGCCTACGAGCAGTACTTC
CASSSPGDSAYEQYF
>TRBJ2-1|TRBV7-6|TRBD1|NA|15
TGTGCCAGCAGCTTAAGATCCACAGGGGACAATGAGCAGTTCTTC
CASSLRSTGDNEQFF
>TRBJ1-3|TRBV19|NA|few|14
TGTGCCAGTTTCCAGGGAGGAACTGGAAACACCATATATTTT
CASFQGGTGNTIYF
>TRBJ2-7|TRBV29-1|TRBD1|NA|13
TGCAGCGTGGGACAGGATGTTACGTACGAGCAGTACTTC
CSVGQDVTYEQYF
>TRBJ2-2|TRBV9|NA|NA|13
TGTGCCAGCAGCTCCTCGAACACCGGGGAGCTGTTTTTT
CASSSSNTGELFF
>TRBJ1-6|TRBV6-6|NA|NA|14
TGTGCCAGCAGCAGGGCAACGGAAAATTCACCCCTCCACTTT
CASSRATENSPLHF
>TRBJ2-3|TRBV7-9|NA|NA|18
TGTGCCAGCAGCTTAGCGCCCTCAGGCTTATCTGCCACAGATACGCAGTATTTT
CASSLAPSGLSATDTQYF
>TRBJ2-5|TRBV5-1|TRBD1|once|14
TGCGCCAGCAGCTTGGGAGGACAGGGAGAGACCCAGTACTTC
CASSLGGQGETQYF